This T cell receptor beta chain was captured in a study of Graves' ophthalmopathy and Graves' hyperthyroidism. The study, taken as a whole, reports: Detection in blood was also observed for most expanded thyroid clonotypes above 0.001 frequency.

Worth noting for this clonotype: Its antigen is still unknown.

The germline CDR1 and CDR2 sequences are SGHTA and FQGNSA. The J segment lost 4 bases and the V segment lost 4 bases, leaving 10 bases of the junction unmatched. The CDR3 loop spans 16 amino acids. Active ophthalmopathy (CAS at least 3, NOSPECS at least 4), lasting under 3 months. Scientists amplified the TCR beta CDR3 regions from RNA transcripts. Investigators did first-round RT-PCR with HTBI primers, then second-round multiplex PCR. TCRdb reanalysed the multiplex PCR reads using MiXCR and keeps one entry per CDR3 protein. The sample records about 58,000 distinct CDR3 sequences, roughly half being singletons.

Sequencing was done on a sample of peripheral blood. The TCR comes from an adult woman with Graves' ophthalmopathy. The chain joins TRBV7-2 to TRBJ2-5; TRBD1 matches 9 bases. The CDR3: CASSSRTGTGRETQYF. The CDR3 nucleotides are TGTGCCAGCAGCTCTCGGACCGGGACAGGGAGAGAGACCCAGTACTTC.